This T cell receptor beta chain stems from a study of T cells in Graves' hyperthyroidism and ophthalmopathy. This clonotype has a count of ten or more. The CDR3 has 14 amino acids. The junction had 5 bases not matched to a gene; V was cut back by 5 bases and J by 4 bases. Germline V lookup: CDR1 MDHEN, CDR2 SYDVKM. Regions amplified from RNA transcripts were the TCR beta CDR3 regions. HTBI primers were used for first-round RT-PCR of the TCR CDR3. TCRdb re-called the multiplex PCR reads through MiXCR, storing one row per CDR3 protein. The sample lists about 600,000 distinct CDR3 sequences, about 15% occurring once.

V is TRBV28 and J is TRBJ1-5; 7 bases line up with TRBD1. Sequences were obtained from blood. This clonotype originated in a woman aged 45-60 years with Graves' ophthalmopathy. As DNA, the CDR3 is TGTGCCAGCAGTAGGAGGGGGCGTAATCAGCCCCAGCATTTT. Protein product: CASSRRGRNQPQHF.